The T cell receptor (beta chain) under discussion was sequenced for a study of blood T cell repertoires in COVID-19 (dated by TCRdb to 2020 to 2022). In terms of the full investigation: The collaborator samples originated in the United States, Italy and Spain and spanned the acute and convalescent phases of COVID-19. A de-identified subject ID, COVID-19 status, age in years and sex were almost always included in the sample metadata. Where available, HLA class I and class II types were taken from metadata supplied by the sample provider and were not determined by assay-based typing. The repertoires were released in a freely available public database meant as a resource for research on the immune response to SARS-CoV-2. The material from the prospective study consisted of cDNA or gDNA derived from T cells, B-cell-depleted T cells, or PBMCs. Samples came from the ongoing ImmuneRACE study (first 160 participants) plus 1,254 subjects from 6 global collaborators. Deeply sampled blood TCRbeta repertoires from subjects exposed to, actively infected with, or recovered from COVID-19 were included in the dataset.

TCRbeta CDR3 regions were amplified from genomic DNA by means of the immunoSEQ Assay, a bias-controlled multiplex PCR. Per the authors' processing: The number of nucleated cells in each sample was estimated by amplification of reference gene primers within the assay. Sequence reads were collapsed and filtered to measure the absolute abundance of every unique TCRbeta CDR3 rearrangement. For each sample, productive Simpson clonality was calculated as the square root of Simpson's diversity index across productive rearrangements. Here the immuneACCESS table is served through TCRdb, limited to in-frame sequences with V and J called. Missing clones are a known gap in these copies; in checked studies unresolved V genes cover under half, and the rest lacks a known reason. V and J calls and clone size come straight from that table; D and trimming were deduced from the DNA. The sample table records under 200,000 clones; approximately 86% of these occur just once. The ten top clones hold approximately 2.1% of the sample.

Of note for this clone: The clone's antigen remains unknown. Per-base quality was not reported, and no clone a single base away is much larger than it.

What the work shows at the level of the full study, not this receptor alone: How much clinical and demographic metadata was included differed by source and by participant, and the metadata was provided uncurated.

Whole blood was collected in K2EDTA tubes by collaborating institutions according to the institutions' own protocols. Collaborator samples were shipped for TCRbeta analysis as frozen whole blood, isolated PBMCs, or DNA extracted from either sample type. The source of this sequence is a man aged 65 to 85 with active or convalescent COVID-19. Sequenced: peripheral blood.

The encoded CDR3 is CASSYEKPRDTGELFF. The nucleotide sequence is TGTGCCAGCAGTTACGAGAAGCCACGGGACACCGGGGAGCTGTTTTTT. In this chain, TRBV6-5 is recombined with TRBJ2-2; no D gene can be assigned with confidence. The CDR3 holds 16 amino acids from the cysteine to the phenylalanine. The only DNA kept is the CDR3, 48 bases in frame from the first base. The CDR1 and CDR2 encoded by the germline V gene are MNHEY and SVGAGI. V is cut by 2 bases and J by 3 bases, and the space between the germline ends is 13 bases.